This record looks at one T cell receptor beta chain sequence and its context. This sample is drawn from a study of T cell changes during pregnancy in multiple sclerosis. The protocol was immunoSEQ multiplex PCR, while the TCRdb copy is restricted to in-frame clones and leaves out a portion. Seen here are roughly 68,000 clones, 90% to 95% observed once, and the top ten hold 1.2% to 1.5%. This CDR3 comprises 15 residues. V dropped 0 bases and J dropped 5 bases, with 11 bases sitting between them. CDR1 MNHNS and CDR2 SASEGT come from the germline V gene. V and J are TRBV6-1 and TRBJ1-5, with D possibly TRBD1 on 5 matching bases. The TCR sequence derives from a female donor in good health, enrolled as a control in a pregnancy study. This material consisted of peripheral blood, taken in the second trimester of pregnancy. The CDR3 bases are TGTGCCAGCAGTGAAGCCAAAGGGGAGGATCAGCCCCAGCATTTT. Its protein product is CASSEAKGEDQPQHF.